This entry describes one T cell receptor beta chain. This specimen comes from a study of blood T cell repertoires in COVID-19. Study-level information: Material from acute and convalescent COVID-19 was sourced from the United States, Italy and Spain. Sources were T cells, B-cell-depleted T cells, or PBMCs; the material itself was cDNA or gDNA.

Under the authors' procedure: Amplification of reference gene primers was used by the study to estimate nucleated cell counts. The table came from immunoSEQ multiplex PCR; TCRdb's copy has only in-frame clones and leaves some out. D and trimming come from the DNA, and the V and J calls and clone size come from that table. The sample yields over 150,000 clones, about 88% seen once. Sequencing used peripheral blood. This clonotype was obtained from a middle-aged man with active or convalescent COVID-19.

The CDR3: CASRGTGISPLHF. CDR3 DNA: TGTGCCAGCAGAGGGACAGGGATTTCACCCCTCCACTTT. V and J are TRBV28 and TRBJ1-6; TRBD1 agrees at 9 bases. Germline CDR1 reads MDHEN; CDR2 reads SYDVKM. The V segment lost 6 bases and the J segment 9 bases; nucleotides outside the gene matches: 3. The CDR3 totals 13 residues.